The entry that follows covers one T cell receptor beta chain sequence. The sample comes from a study of patients and donors after allogeneic stem cell transplantation. TCRdb analysed the RT-PCR reads with MiXCR anew, one entry per CDR3 protein. The data show about a million distinct CDR3 sequences, more than 15% seen once. The V gene lost 10 bases and the J gene lost 5 bases, with 15 bases spanning the gap. The CDR3 contains 13 residues. CDR1 and CDR2 from the germline V gene are SGHRS and YFSETQ. The receptor's source is a human donor who was either an allogeneic HSCT recipient or a stem cell or donor lymphocyte infusion donor (not recorded which). It is not recorded whose cells these are; they may come from a transplant donor. Input material: blood, either unsorted or a sorted T cell fraction (not recorded which). The V and J genes are TRBV5-1 and TRBJ2-2, with D perhaps TRBD1 (6 bases). The CDR3 is CAGRQDPTGELFF. CDR3 sequence (DNA): TGCGCCGGAAGACAGGATCCTACCGGGGAGCTGTTTTTT.